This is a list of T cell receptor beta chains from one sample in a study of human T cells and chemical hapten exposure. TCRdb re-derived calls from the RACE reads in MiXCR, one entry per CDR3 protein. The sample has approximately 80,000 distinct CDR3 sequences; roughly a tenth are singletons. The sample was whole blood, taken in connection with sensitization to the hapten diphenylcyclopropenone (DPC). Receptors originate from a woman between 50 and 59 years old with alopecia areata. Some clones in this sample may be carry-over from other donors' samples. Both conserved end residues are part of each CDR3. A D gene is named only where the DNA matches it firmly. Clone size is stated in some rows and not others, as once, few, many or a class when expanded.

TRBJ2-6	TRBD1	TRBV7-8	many	CASSPGQGAVVGANVLTF	TGTGCCAGCAGCCCGGGACAGGGGGCGGTGGTCGGGGCCAACGTCCTGACTTTC
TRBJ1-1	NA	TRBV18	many	CASSPAGRGTEAFF	TGTGCCAGCTCACCAGCAGGGCGGGGCACTGAAGCTTTCTTT
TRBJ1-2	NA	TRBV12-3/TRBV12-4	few	CASSLSSRGGYGYTF	TGTGCCAGCAGTTTAAGCAGTCGAGGGGGCTATGGCTACACCTTC
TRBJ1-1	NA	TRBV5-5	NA	CASSRGPGPNTEAFF	TGTGCCAGCAGCCGCGGTCCCGGGCCGAACACTGAAGCTTTCTTT
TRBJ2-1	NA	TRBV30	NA	CAWSVGYKQFF	TGTGCCTGGAGTGTAGGCTATAAGCAGTTCTTC
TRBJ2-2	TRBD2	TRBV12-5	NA	CASGFIAGAGTGELFF	TGTGCTAGTGGTTTTATAGCGGGAGCTGGCACCGGGGAGCTGTTTTTT
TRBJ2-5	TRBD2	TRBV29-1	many	CSAQPDGSGPQGETQYF	TGCAGCGCACAGCCTGACGGTAGCGGGCCACAAGGAGAGACCCAGTACTTC
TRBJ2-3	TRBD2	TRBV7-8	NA	CASTRGASRSTDTQYF	TGTGCCAGCACGCGGGGGGCCTCTCGTTCCACAGATACGCAGTATTTT
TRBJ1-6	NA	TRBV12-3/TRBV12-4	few	CASSLTTTVNSPLHF	TGTGCCAGCAGTTTAACTACGACGGTTAATTCACCCCTCCACTTT
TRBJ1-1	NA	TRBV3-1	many	CASSQVPGPAILRGTEAFF	TGTGCCAGCAGCCAAGTCCCGGGACCGGCTATATTGCGAGGCACTGAAGCTTTCTTT
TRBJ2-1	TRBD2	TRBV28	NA	CASSSLAGVNEQFF	TGTGCCAGCAGTTCGTTAGCGGGAGTCAATGAGCAGTTCTTC
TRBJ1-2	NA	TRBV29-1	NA	CSVGLTPNYGYTF	TGCAGCGTTGGGTTAACCCCTAACTATGGCTACACCTTC
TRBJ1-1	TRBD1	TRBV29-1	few	CSVIGQVLSMNTEAFF	TGCAGCGTCATCGGACAGGTTCTTTCCATGAACACTGAAGCTTTCTTT
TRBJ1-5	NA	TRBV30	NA	CAWSAGVEAQHF	TGTGCCTGGAGTGCCGGCGTGGAAGCCCAGCATTTT
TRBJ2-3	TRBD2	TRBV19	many	CASSIDRGGGNRRTDTQYF	TGTGCCAGTAGTATAGATCGCGGGGGGGGCAACCGACGGACAGATACGCAGTATTTT
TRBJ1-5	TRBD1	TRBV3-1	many	CASSQEGGWDRSNQPQHF	TGTGCCAGCAGCCAAGAGGGGGGATGGGACAGGAGCAATCAGCCCCAGCATTTT
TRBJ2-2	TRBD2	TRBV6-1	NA	CASSAGRWTGELFF	TGTGCCAGCAGTGCCGGGAGGTGGACCGGGGAGCTGTTTTTT
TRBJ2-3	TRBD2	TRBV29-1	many	CSVISGEISTDTQYF	TGCAGCGTCATAAGCGGGGAGATTAGCACAGATACGCAGTATTTT
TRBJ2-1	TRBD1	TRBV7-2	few	CASSGDRSSYNEQFF	TGTGCCAGCAGCGGGGACAGGAGCTCCTACAATGAGCAGTTCTTC
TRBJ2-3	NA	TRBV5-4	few	CASSQARPSGGGDTQYF	TGTGCCAGCAGCCAGGCCCGGCCGTCGGGTGGGGGAGATACGCAGTATTTT
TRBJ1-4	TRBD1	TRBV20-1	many	CSARDRQGGGLEKLFF	TGCAGTGCTAGAGACCGACAGGGTGGAGGTCTCGAAAAACTGTTTTTT
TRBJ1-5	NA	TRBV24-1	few	CATSDLQGGSYSNQPQHF	TGTGCCACCAGTGATTTGCAAGGCGGGTCCTATAGCAATCAGCCCCAGCATTTT
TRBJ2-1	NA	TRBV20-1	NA	CSASGLSSYNEQFF	TGCAGTGCTAGCGGGTTAAGCTCCTACAATGAGCAGTTCTTC
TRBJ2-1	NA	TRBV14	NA	CASSQYSDYYNEQFF	TGTGCCAGCAGCCAATATTCGGACTACTACAATGAGCAGTTCTTC
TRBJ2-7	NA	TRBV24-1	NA	CATSDFDLGSYEQHF	TGTGCCACCAGTGATTTCGACCTGGGAAGCTACGAGCAGCACTTC
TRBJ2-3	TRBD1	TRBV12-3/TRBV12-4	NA	CASSSHSRGFAGDTQYF	TGTGCCAGCAGTTCCCACTCCAGGGGGTTCGCAGGAGATACGCAGTATTTT
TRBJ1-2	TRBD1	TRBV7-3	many	CASSLDRVASDGYTF	TGTGCCAGCAGCTTAGACAGGGTAGCGTCTGATGGCTACACCTTC
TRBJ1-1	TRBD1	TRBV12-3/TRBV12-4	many	CASSTGTGTSKGVAFF	TGTGCCAGCAGTACCGGGACAGGGACCTCGAAAGGAGTAGCTTTCTTT
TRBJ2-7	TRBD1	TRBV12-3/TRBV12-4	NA	CASRGQGAFYEQYF	TGTGCCAGCAGAGGACAGGGGGCCTTTTACGAGCAGTACTTC
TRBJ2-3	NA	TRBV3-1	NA	CASSLTQARSDTQYF	TGTGCCAGCAGTCTAACTCAGGCTAGGTCGGATACGCAGTATTTT
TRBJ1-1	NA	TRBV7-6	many	CASSPNRAAEAFF	TGTGCCAGCAGCCCGAACCGGGCCGCTGAAGCTTTCTTT
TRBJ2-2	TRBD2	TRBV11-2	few	CASSTPGLGSTGELFF	TGTGCCAGCAGCACACCGGGACTAGGATCGACCGGGGAGCTGTTTTTT
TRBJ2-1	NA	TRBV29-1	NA	CSVDTGRTDKSRVAQFF	TGCAGCGTTGATACCGGCAGGACAGACAAGAGTAGGGTTGCGCAGTTCTTC
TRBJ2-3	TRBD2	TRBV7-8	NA	CASRGRGGRTDTQYF	TGTGCCAGCCGCGGGCGGGGGGGCCGTACAGATACGCAGTATTTT
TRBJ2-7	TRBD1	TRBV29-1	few	CSVEADRGYEQYF	TGCAGCGTTGAAGCCGACAGGGGGTACGAGCAGTACTTC
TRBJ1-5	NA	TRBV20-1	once	CSAWTSGSQPQHF	TGCAGTGCGTGGACATCAGGGAGCCAGCCCCAGCATTTT
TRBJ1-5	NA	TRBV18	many	CASSPEQGGNQPQHF	TGTGCCAGCTCACCAGAACAGGGTGGCAATCAGCCCCAGCATTTT
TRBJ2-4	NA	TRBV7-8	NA	CASSVDAGGNIQYF	TGTGCCAGCAGCGTCGACGCAGGGGGGAACATTCAGTACTTC
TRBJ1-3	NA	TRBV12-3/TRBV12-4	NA	CASSFLIQQAFSGNTIYF	TGTGCCAGCAGTTTCTTAATACAACAGGCGTTCTCTGGAAACACCATATATTTT
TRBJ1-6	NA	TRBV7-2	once	CASSLEQDYNSPLHF	TGTGCCAGCAGCTTAGAACAGGATTATAATTCACCCCTCCACTTT
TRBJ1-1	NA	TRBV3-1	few	CASSPSGWTEAFF	TGTGCCAGCAGCCCCTCCGGGTGGACTGAAGCTTTCTTT
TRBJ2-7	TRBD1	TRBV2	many	CASGTVTSYEQYF	TGTGCCAGTGGGACAGTAACTTCCTACGAGCAGTACTTC
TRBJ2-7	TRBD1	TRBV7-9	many	CASSSRTGWYEQYF	TGTGCCAGCAGCTCCCGGACAGGATGGTACGAGCAGTACTTC
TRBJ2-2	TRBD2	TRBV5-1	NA	CASSFSSGSRTGELFF	TGCGCCAGCAGCTTTTCTAGCGGGAGTCGCACCGGGGAGCTGTTTTTT
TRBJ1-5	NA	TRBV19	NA	CASTSDRKPQHF	TGTGCCAGTACCTCGGACAGAAAGCCCCAGCATTTT
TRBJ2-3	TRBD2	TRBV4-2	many	CASSQSLAGVQDTQYF	TGTGCCAGCAGCCAAAGTCTAGCGGGAGTTCAAGATACGCAGTATTTT
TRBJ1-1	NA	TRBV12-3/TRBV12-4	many	CASTSGPGLSGTEAFF	TGTGCCAGCACTTCAGGTCCGGGCCTCAGTGGCACTGAAGCTTTCTTT
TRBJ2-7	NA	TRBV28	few	CASSLEAELAHEQYF	TGTGCCAGCAGTTTGGAGGCTGAACTAGCTCACGAGCAGTACTTC
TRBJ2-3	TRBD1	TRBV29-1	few	CSVAGTGVDTQYF	TGCAGCGTGGCGGGGACAGGGGTCGATACGCAGTATTTT